This TCR beta chain was sequenced in a study of T-cell memory formation after mild COVID-19. Findings of the study overall: Clones which contracted sat mainly in CM and EM if CD4+, and in EMRA if CD8+.

A single record per CDR3 protein comes from TCRdb applying MiXCR to the 5' RACE reads. The profile shows just under 550,000 distinct CDR3 sequences, around 21% of them singletons. Germline CDR1 GTSNPN, CDR2 SVGIG (reference sequence). V lost 4 bases to trimming and J lost 8 bases; unmatched junction nucleotides: 9. This CDR3 contains 13 residues. This clonotype was counted between two and nine times. Its antigen is undetermined. Material for sequencing was PBMCs or a T cell subset sorted from them (not recorded which). This chain connects TRBV30 to TRBJ1-2; the match to TRBD1 covers 8 bases. The TCR comes from an adult woman who had mild COVID-19 (a few samples of this study predate the infection). Cell type and time point are not known. The CDR3 is CAWNPGTGHGYTF. Written as DNA, the CDR3 is TGTGCCTGGAACCCCGGGACAGGACACGGCTACACCTTC.